Each of the 17 T cell receptor beta chains below was sequenced from the same sample in a study of shared clonotypes between healthy human individuals. Libraries were prepared by immunoSEQ multiplex PCR; TCRdb keeps only in-frame clonotypes and omits some of them. The sample has some 2,500,000 clones, 93% seen once. The sample taken for sequencing was naive CD4+ T cells from PBMCs. Regarding subset: CD45RA+ positively selected. The receptors derive from a man younger than 30 in good health. Some clones in this sample may be carry-over from other donors' samples.

The table lists this clone with a count of one. The chain carries TRBV29-1 and TRBJ1-2; D unresolved. Looked up from germline, CDR1 is SQVTM and CDR2 is ANQGSEA. This CDR3 spans 12 amino acids. Trimming stripped 3 bases from V and 8 bases from J, with 13 bases between. In DNA form, the CDR3 reads TGCAGCGTTGACCCTTCGGGCCGCGGCTACACCTTC. Translation: CSVDPSGRGYTF. The entire variable domain, with the rest obtained from reference TRBV29-1 and TRBJ1-2, is as follows: SAVISQKPSRDICQRGTSLTIQCQVDSQVTMMFWYRQQPGQSLTLIATANQGSEATYESGFVIDKFPISRPNLTFSTLTVSNMSPEDSSIYLCSVDPSGRGYTFGSGTRLTVV.

The chain links TRBV6-5 to TRBJ2-7; TRBD2 matches at 7 bases. The CDR3 is 15 amino acids. With 2 bases clipped from V and 1 base from J, the junction kept 5 bases outside the gene matches. CDR1 is MNHEY, CDR2 SVGAGI, per germline. The CDR3: CASSYGRGRSYEQYF. The CDR3 DNA is TGTGCCAGCAGTTACGGGAGGGGTCGTTCCTACGAGCAGTACTTC.

This chain links TRBV2 with TRBJ1-3; perhaps TRBD1 as D (6 bases). The CDR3 is made up of 16 amino acids. Trimming left V 6 bases short and J 4 bases short, with 19 bases between. Germline V gives CDR1 SNHLY, CDR2 FYNNEI. CDR3 DNA sequence: TGTGCCAGCAGCGACCAAAGGGGGACAATCGGAAACACCATATATTTT. It specifies CASSDQRGTIGNTIYF.

This clone was counted once. J is TRBJ2-5 and V is TRBV5-1; D tentatively fits TRBD1 or TRBD2 (5 bases each). Germline CDR1 reads SGHRS; CDR2 reads YFSETQ. The CDR3 length is 16 residues. Trimming cost V 0 bases and J 3 bases, with 15 bases left between them. CDR3 nucleotides: TGCGCCAGCAGCTTGGCCTCAGGGTCGGGGAAAGAGACCCAGTACTTC. As protein: CASSLASGSGKETQYF.

Remarks on this clone: The sample contains more than one DNA sequence encoding this CDR3. The genes are TRBV7-3 and TRBJ2-5; perhaps TRBD1 as D (5 bases). V lost 5 bases and J lost 4, with 11 bases in between. CDR1 is SGHTA, CDR2 FQGTGA, per germline. The CDR3 contains 13 residues. The CDR3 nucleotides read TGTGCCAGCAGCCTTGACAGAGGAGAGACCCAGTACTTC. Translation: CASSLDRGETQYF. Looking up the rest from reference TRBV7-3 and TRBJ2-5 gives the full variable domain: GAGVSQTPSNKVTEKGKYVELRCDPISGHTALYWYRQSLGQGPEFLIYFQGTGAADDSGLPNDRFFAVRPEGSVSTLKIQRTERGDSAVYLCASSLDRGETQYFGPGTRLLVL.

Of note for this clone: In the same sample, other DNA sequences code for this CDR3. The chain joins TRBV5-1 to TRBJ1-2, with 8 bases that match TRBD1. There are 15 residues in the CDR3. Germline lookup yields CDR1 SGHRS and CDR2 YFSETQ. The V segment lost 4 bases and the J segment 1 base; nucleotides outside the gene matches: 6. The CDR3 DNA reads as TGCGCCAGCAGCCTCGGACAGGGACTTAACTATGGCTACACCTTC. It encodes CASSLGQGLNYGYTF. Drawing the rest from reference TRBV5-1 and TRBJ1-2, the complete variable domain is KAGVTQTPRYLIKTRGQQVTLSCSPISGHRSVSWYQQTPGQGLQFLFEYFSETQRNKGNFPGRFSGRQFSNSRSEMNVSTLELGDSALYLCASSLGQGLNYGYTFGSGTRLTVV.

With respect to this clone: This specimen includes other DNA sequences encoding the same CDR3. The chain uses TRBV30 and TRBJ1-5, with D uncertain. CDR1 GTSNPN and CDR2 SVGIG come from the germline V gene (reference sequence). Trimming removed 3 bases at V and 2 bases at J, with 11 bases between. CDR3 length: 14 amino acids. In nucleotides, the CDR3 is TGTGCCTGGAGCCGCGGCGGGGGCAATCAGCCCCAGCATTTT. Translated: CAWSRGGGNQPQHF.

The rearrangement links TRBV5-1 to TRBJ1-2; 9 positions agree with TRBD1. V lost 2 bases and J lost 4; bases outside the gene matches: 3. The CDR3 has 14 amino acids. CDR1 and CDR2 (germline): SGHRS, YFSETQ. CDR3 sequence: CASSFGQGLYGYTF. In nucleotides, the CDR3 is TGCGCCAGCAGCTTCGGACAGGGGCTCTATGGCTACACCTTC.

The chain is built from TRBV5-1 and TRBJ2-5; TRBD1 aligns across 8 bases. J was trimmed by 4 bases and V by 4 bases; bases with no gene match: 12. CDR3 length: 16 residues. Germline CDR1 is SGHRS and CDR2 is YFSETQ. The CDR3 DNA is TGCGCCAGCAGCGCCTCTCCGGGACAGGCCACAGAGACCCAGTACTTC. Protein product: CASSASPGQATETQYF. Full variable domain (rest looked up from reference TRBV5-1 and TRBJ2-5): KAGVTQTPRYLIKTRGQQVTLSCSPISGHRSVSWYQQTPGQGLQFLFEYFSETQRNKGNFPGRFSGRQFSNSRSEMNVSTLELGDSALYLCASSASPGQATETQYFGPGTRLLVL.

This chain uses TRBV19 with TRBJ2-1, with 9 bases lining up with TRBD1. The CDR3 runs to 15 residues. Trimming took 6 bases from V and 13 from J; bases not matched to a gene: 16. CDR1 LNHDA and CDR2 SQIVND come from the germline V gene (reference sequence). CDR3 loop: CASSNRDRVGLAQFF. CDR3 DNA sequence: TGTGCCAGTAGCAACCGGGACAGGGTCGGGCTGGCCCAGTTCTTC.

The rearrangement links TRBV10-3 to TRBJ2-7; the D gene is possibly TRBD2 (6 bases). The CDR3 is 15 residues long. Germline V gives CDR1 ENHRY, CDR2 SYGVKD. V was cut by 6 bases and J by 5 bases, with 20 bases left in between. The CDR3 DNA reads as TGTGCCATCAGCAAAAAAGGAGGGCTAGCCGACGAGCAGTACTTC. Translating it yields CAISKKGGLADEQYF.

The V gene is TRBV5-1, the J gene TRBJ2-7; weak D call: TRBD2 (6 bases). V gave up 3 bases and J gave up 7 bases, with 20 bases separating them. This CDR3 spans 15 amino acids. Germline CDR1 SGHRS, CDR2 YFSETQ. CDR3 protein: CASSSPGREIEEQYF. DNA of the CDR3: TGCGCCAGCAGCTCCCCCGGGAGAGAAATAGAGGAGCAGTACTTC.

The chain couples TRBV5-1 to TRBJ1-2, with no clear D. Germline CDR1 is SGHRS and CDR2 is YFSETQ. This CDR3 comprises 13 residues. Trimming removed 8 bases from V and 2 bases from J, with 13 bases in between. The CDR3 spells CASASRQNYGYTF. The CDR3 coding sequence is TGCGCCAGTGCGTCCCGGCAGAACTATGGCTACACCTTC.

The chain has TRBV30 and TRBJ1-1, with D unresolved. Trimming pared 0 bases from V and 11 bases from J, leaving 16 bases between. Germline lookup yields CDR1 GTSNPN and CDR2 SVGIG (reference sequence). This CDR3 region has 13 residues. CDR3 nucleotide sequence: TGTGCCTGGAGTGTGGTTGAGGGAGGTGTTGCTTTCTTT. Its protein is CAWSVVEGGVAFF.

This clone has a single count. The junction departs from the called germline gene at one end, perhaps through a read error. This chain links TRBV6-7 with TRBJ2-7; 9 nucleotides match TRBD1. TRBV6-7 is an ORF; its function is uncertain. The CDR3 totals 9 residues. CDR3 sequence (DNA): TGCTACAGGGGGCGTATCAAGTACTTC. Encoded protein: CYRGRIKYF.

V gene TRBV27 combines with J gene TRBJ2-1; no firm D call. Germline V gene lookup returns CDR1 MNHEY and CDR2 SMNVEV (reference sequence). With 5 bases removed from V and 0 bases from J, the gap between germline ends came to 5 bases. The CDR3 loop spans 13 amino acids. This chain's CDR3 is CASSGSSYNEQFF. DNA for the CDR3: TGTGCCAGCAGTGGCAGCTCCTACAATGAGCAGTTCTTC.

As to this clone: Distinct nucleotide sequences in the sample also encode this CDR3. This rearrangement joins TRBV19 to TRBJ2-7; 7 bases match TRBD1. The CDR3 loop spans 13 amino acids. Per germline, CDR1 LNHDA and CDR2 SQIVND (reference sequence). The V and J ends lost 3 bases and 3 bases, in that order; junction bases with no gene match: 2. The CDR3 sequence: CASSIPGGYEQYF. CDR3 nucleotides: TGTGCCAGTAGTATCCCAGGGGGCTACGAGCAGTACTTC.